Each of the 16 T cell receptor beta chains below was sequenced from the same sample in a study of T cell repertoires in ileal Crohn's disease. The data were produced by immunoSEQ multiplex PCR, yet TCRdb's version contains in-frame clones alone and is incomplete. The table shows fewer than 20,000 clones, with 92% occurring only once. The sample's time point: inflamed ileum from the surgical specimen. What was sequenced was ileal tissue. All receptors come from an adult with Crohn's disease.

The V call is TRBV5-5, the J call TRBJ2-3, with 14 bases identical to TRBD2. Looked up from germline, CDR1 is SGHKS and CDR2 is YYEKEE (reference sequence). This CDR3 spans 16 amino acids. The J segment lost 6 bases and the V segment lost 5 bases, leaving 8 bases of the junction unmatched. This CDR3 reads CASSLWGTSGGDTQYF. The CDR3 DNA reads TGTGCCAGCAGTTTATGGGGGACTAGCGGGGGCGATACGCAGTATTTT.

This clone has a handful of counts. V gene TRBV7-3 combines with J gene TRBJ2-3; 7 bases line up with TRBD1. The V gene's germline CDR1 is SGHTA and CDR2 FQGTGA. The CDR3 contains 16 residues. V trimming: 5 bases; J trimming: 3 bases; junction bases outside the gene matches: 11. The CDR3 DNA reads TGTGCCAGCAGCACAATAGCAGGGGGTGAGACAGATACGCAGTATTTT. Protein product: CASSTIAGGETDTQYF.

The chain links TRBV19 to TRBJ2-2, with 15 bases fitting TRBD2. In germline, CDR1 is LNHDA, CDR2 SQIVND (reference sequence). V dropped 9 bases and J dropped 7; count of bases not matched to a gene: 15. CDR3 size: 18 residues. For the CDR3, the DNA is TGTGCCAGAACGGGACTAGCGGGGGGAAACAAAAGCAGCGGGGAGCTGTTTTTT. This gives the protein CARTGLAGGNKSSGELFF.

J is TRBJ2-2 and V is TRBV28; 11 bases fit TRBD1. Germline V gene lookup returns CDR1 MDHEN and CDR2 SYDVKM. The CDR3 covers 18 residues. Germline trimming cut 2 bases from V and 6 bases from J; bases unmatched to any gene: 11. CDR3 in amino acids: CASSLAGQGARGAGELFF. The CDR3 DNA is TGTGCCAGCAGTTTAGCCGGACAGGGGGCGCGGGGGGCCGGGGAGCTGTTTTTT.

The chain recombines TRBV5-6 with TRBJ1-5; TRBD1 matches at 9 bases. Germline V gene data show CDR1 as SGHDT and CDR2 as YYEEEE. This CDR3 contains 18 residues. The J segment lost 2 bases and the V segment lost 0 bases, leaving 9 bases of the junction unmatched. CDR3 sequence reads: CASSLARDRDKGNQPQHF. CDR3 DNA: TGTGCCAGCAGCTTGGCGCGGGACAGGGATAAGGGCAATCAGCCCCAGCATTTT. The full variable domain, in which reference TRBV5-6 and TRBJ1-5 provide the parts outside the CDR3, is DAGVTQSPTHLIKTRGQQVTLRCSPKSGHDTVSWYQQALGQGPQFIFQYYEEEERQRGNFPDRFSGHQFPNYSSELNVNALLLGDSALYLCASSLARDRDKGNQPQHFGDGTRLSIL.

The V gene is TRBV14, the J gene TRBJ2-3, with 8 positions matching TRBD2. The trim removed 0 bases at V and 2 bases at J, leaving 7 bases unmatched. From germline, CDR1 is SGHDN and CDR2 FVKESK. This CDR3 comprises 17 residues. The CDR3 coding sequence is TGTGCCAGCAGCCAAGATTCAGCGGGGGTACACACAGATACGCAGTATTTT. Protein: CASSQDSAGVHTDTQYF.

The chain employs TRBV29-1 and TRBJ2-1; D may correspond to TRBD1 or TRBD2 (6 bases each). Trimming took 4 bases from V and 3 from J, leaving 10 bases between them. Germline lookup yields CDR1 SQVTM and CDR2 ANQGSEA. This CDR3 is built from 13 residues. CDR3 DNA: TGCAGCGTTGTGGGGGGCAACTACAATGAGCAGTTCTTC. The encoded protein is CSVVGGNYNEQFF.

The V gene is TRBV18, the J gene TRBJ1-2; no firm D call. Between the trimmed V and J ends, which lost 3 bases and 4 bases, there was a span of 12 bases. Germline CDR1 reads KGHSH; CDR2 reads LQKENI. CDR3 length equals 14 residues. The CDR3 here is CASSPGGTSYGYTF. CDR3 coding DNA: TGTGCCAGCTCACCTGGCGGAACCAGCTATGGCTACACCTTC.

J is TRBJ2-2 and V is TRBV30; D is perhaps TRBD1 (6 bases). CDR3 length: 14 residues. Per germline, CDR1 GTSNPN and CDR2 SVGIG (reference sequence). The V and J ends lost 5 bases and 1 base respectively, with 11 bases between them. The CDR3 region is CAWGGQLNTGELFF. The CDR3 nucleotides read TGTGCCTGGGGAGGACAGCTGAACACCGGGGAGCTGTTTTTT.

The rearrangement uses TRBV20-1 and TRBJ2-1; D may be TRBD1 (6 bases). Germline CDR1 DFQATT, CDR2 SNEGSKA (reference sequence). The CDR3 length is 11 residues. V was pared by 1 base and J by 9 bases, with 7 bases between. The CDR3 reads CSARGGGEQFF. The CDR3 DNA follows: TGCAGTGCTAGAGGAGGGGGTGAGCAGTTCTTC.

The chain joins TRBV7-3 to TRBJ2-3; no firm D call. CDR1 is SGHTA and CDR2 is FQGTGA in the germline V gene. The V end lost 5 bases, the J end lost 0 bases, and 12 bases lay between the germline ends. CDR3 size: 15 residues. For the CDR3, the DNA is TGTGCCAGCAGCCAGACTCGACTTAGCACAGATACGCAGTATTTT. This translates into CASSQTRLSTDTQYF.

The rearrangement uses TRBV9 and TRBJ2-2; no clear D. There are 13 residues in the CDR3. Germline-derived CDR1 and CDR2 are SGDLS and YYNGEE. V lost 1 base, J lost 5 bases, and 6 bases lay in between. CDR3 in DNA: TGTGCCAGCAGCGTATTATCGACCGGGGAGCTGTTTTTT. It encodes CASSVLSTGELFF. The variable domain in full, completed from reference TRBV9 and TRBJ2-2, reads DSGVTQTPKHLITATGQRVTLRCSPRSGDLSVYWYQQSLDQGLQFLIQYYNGEERAKGNILERFSAQQFPDLHSELNLSSLELGDSALYFCASSVLSTGELFFGEGSRLTVL.

The chain has TRBV6-5 and TRBJ1-5; unclear D gene. Trimming took 4 bases from V and 4 from J, leaving 8 bases between them. The length of the CDR3 is 13 residues. The germline gives CDR1 MNHEY, CDR2 SVGAGI. CDR3 region: CASSSDRNQPQHF. The CDR3, as DNA: TGTGCCAGCAGTTCGGACCGTAATCAGCCCCAGCATTTT.

The chain uses TRBV27 and TRBJ1-5, with 7 bases aligning to TRBD1. The trim removed 2 bases at V and 3 bases at J, leaving 10 bases unmatched. The CDR3 has 17 residues. Germline V gene lookup returns CDR1 MNHEY and CDR2 SMNVEV (reference sequence). The CDR3 loop reads CASSLKGTASLNQPQHF. The CDR3 nucleotides read TGTGCCAGCAGTTTAAAGGGGACAGCTAGCCTCAATCAGCCCCAGCATTTT.

This rearrangement joins TRBV6-6 to TRBJ2-7; D gene ambiguous. Trimming shortened V by 0 bases and J by 3 bases, and 12 bases separated the two germline ends. Germline V CDR1 and CDR2: MNHNY, SVGAGI (reference sequence). CDR3 size: 15 residues. The CDR3 here is CASSYSSRPGYEQYF. The CDR3 DNA reads as TGTGCCAGCAGTTACTCTTCCAGGCCGGGCTACGAGCAGTACTTC.

This clone was found once. The V call is TRBV7-2, the J call TRBJ2-7; D perhaps matches TRBD1 (5 bases). Trimming removed 1 base from V and 6 bases from J, with 13 bases in between. Germline CDR1 and CDR2: SGHTA and FQGNSA. The CDR3 runs to 14 residues. CDR3 loop: CASSLGTRGSEQYF. In nucleotides, the CDR3 is TGTGCCAGCAGCTTAGGGACAAGAGGCTCCGAGCAGTACTTC. Using reference TRBV7-2 and TRBJ2-7 for the parts outside the CDR3, the full variable domain is GAGVSQSPSNKVTEKGKDVELRCDPISGHTALYWYRQSLGQGLEFLIYFQGNSAPDKSGLPSDRFSAERTGGSVSTLTIQRTQQEDSAVYLCASSLGTRGSEQYFGPGTRLTVT.